This T cell receptor beta chain was observed in a study of shared T cell receptors in the human thymus. Germline lookup yields CDR1 MRHNA and CDR2 SNTAGT. CDR3 size: 15 residues. V lost 3 bases and J lost 7; bases outside the gene matches: 8. Repertoires were generated with immunoSEQ multiplex PCR, while TCRdb's copy carries only in-frame clones and drops some. Found here are hundreds of thousands of clones, over 75% of them singletons; the top ten hold about 0.01%. This sample was shared with a second study, whose subject was human thymus T cells. That publication notes: In corrective heart surgery, resections were taken, and these provided the thymus tissue.

This TCR was recovered from a boy less than two years old with a congenital heart defect. The sequenced material came from thymocytes. This chain joins TRBV6-4 and TRBJ2-1, with TRBD2 matching over 8 bases. The CDR3 region has the DNA TGTGCCAGCAGTGAACGAGCGGGAGCTAGGAATGAGCAGTTCTTC. It encodes CASSERAGARNEQFF.